This T cell receptor (beta chain) appears in the sequencing data of a study of early T cells in non-severe SARS-CoV-2 infection. This clonotype has a handful of counts. Trimming removed 4 bases from V and 0 bases from J, with 13 bases in between. Germline CDR1 and CDR2: DFQATT and SNEGSKA (reference sequence). The CDR3 sequence is 14 residues long. TCRdb reprocessed the 5' RACE reads via MiXCR and lists one record per CDR3 protein. Here the sample spans fewer than 85,000 distinct CDR3 sequences, 10% to 15% being singletons. The receptor was derived from an adult who was a healthcare worker with PCR-confirmed SARS-CoV-2 infection or an uninfected control (not recorded which). Sequenced: whole blood. The chain uses TRBV20-1 and TRBJ2-7; no definite D call. Here the CDR3 reads CSATEGANSYEQYF. CDR3 DNA sequence: TGCAGTGCTACAGAAGGCGCCAACTCCTACGAGCAGTACTTC.